These 15 T cell receptor beta chains came from one sample sequenced in a study of shared clonotypes between healthy human individuals. Profiling relied on immunoSEQ multiplex PCR, and the TCRdb table lists in-frame clones only, not all of them. The repertoire has roughly 2.2 million clones, less than 95% of them found once; the top ten carry 0.3% to 0.45%. Sequences were obtained from naive CD4+ T cells from PBMCs. The subset was: CD45RA+ positively selected. Every receptor here comes from a young man in good health. Some clones in this sample may be carry-over from other donors' samples.

This clone was seen only a few times. Other nucleotide sequences from this sample produce the same CDR3. The chain couples TRBV7-2 to TRBJ1-1; possible D gene TRBD1, 6 bases. The CDR3 spans 14 residues. Germline assignment: CDR1 SGHTA and CDR2 FQGNSA. Deletions cut 5 bases from V and 4 bases from J, with 14 bases between. The DNA of the CDR3 is TGTGCCAGCAGCCCTAGTGGAGGGGGCACTGAAGCTTTCTTT. It is translated as CASSPSGGGTEAFF.

This chain joins TRBV9 and TRBJ2-3; weak D call: TRBD2 (5 bases). The CDR3 loop spans 16 amino acids. Germline V gene lookup returns CDR1 SGDLS and CDR2 YYNGEE. V lost 3 bases and J lost 0, with 14 bases in between. The CDR3: CASSERRAASTDTQYF. The CDR3 coding sequence is TGTGCCAGCAGCGAACGGAGAGCGGCTAGCACAGATACGCAGTATTTT.

The rearrangement links TRBV7-8 to TRBJ2-3; TRBD2 matches at 12 bases. CDR1 and CDR2 from the germline V gene are SGHVS and FQNEAQ. J was trimmed by 4 bases and V by 10 bases; bases with no gene match: 9. CDR3 size: 15 residues. CDR3 coding DNA: TGTGCCACCGAGAGGGCTAGCGGGAGGGCAGATACGCAGTATTTT. Its translation: CATERASGRADTQYF.

This clone was recorded once. This chain connects TRBV5-4 to TRBJ2-7; a possible D gene is TRBD1 (6 bases). The CDR3 totals 14 residues. Germline V gives CDR1 SGHNT, CDR2 YYREEE (reference sequence). Trimming removed 1 base at V and 5 bases at J, with 13 bases between. The CDR3 loop reads CASSLRQGSHEQYF. The CDR3 DNA is TGTGCCAGCAGCTTGAGGCAGGGGTCTCACGAGCAGTACTTC.

The rearrangement links TRBV23-1 to TRBJ1-4; TRBD1 matches 11 bases. Being an ORF, TRBV23-1 has a function that is uncertain. Trimming removed 3 bases from V and 7 bases from J; junction bases left unmatched: 13. The CDR3 sequence is 18 residues long. CDR3 in DNA: TGCGCCAGCAGTCATAACCCGGGACAGGGGGAAGGGCGTGAAAAACTGTTTTTT. Its translation is CASSHNPGQGEGREKLFF.

V is TRBV9 and J is TRBJ2-1; 7 nucleotides line up with TRBD2. V gave up 2 bases and J gave up 6 bases; unmatched junction bases: 8. Germline assignment: CDR1 SGDLS and CDR2 YYNGEE. The CDR3 length is 15 residues. CDR3 amino acids: CASSVQTSSGNEQFF. CDR3 in DNA: TGTGCCAGCAGCGTCCAGACTAGCAGTGGCAATGAGCAGTTCTTC.

The V gene is TRBV7-9, the J gene TRBJ2-7, with 9 bases aligning to TRBD1. The CDR3 runs to 15 residues. Germline lookup yields CDR1 SEHNR and CDR2 FQNEAQ (reference sequence). After removal of 5 bases from V and 6 bases from J, the junction contained 11 bases not matched to a gene. The chain's CDR3 is CASSPSGTGLGEQYF. The DNA for the CDR3 is TGTGCCAGCAGCCCATCCGGGACAGGGCTTGGCGAGCAGTACTTC. The full variable domain, its missing parts supplied by reference TRBV7-9 and TRBJ2-7, is DTGVSQNPRHKITKRGQNVTFRCDPISEHNRLYWYRQTLGQGPEFLTYFQNEAQLEKSRLLSDRFSAERPKGSFSTLEIQRTEQGDSAMYLCASSPSGTGLGEQYFGPGTRLTVT.

This clone was counted once. J is TRBJ1-5 and V is TRBV5-8; D remains ambiguous. Germline V gene sequence: CDR1 SGHTS, CDR2 YDEGEE. The CDR3 spans 15 residues. V was clipped by 1 base and J by 4 bases, with 12 bases between them. CDR3 residues: CASSLYLGRNQPQHF. Written as DNA, the CDR3 is TGTGCCAGCAGCTTGTACCTGGGCCGGAATCAGCCCCAGCATTTT.

The chain has TRBV28 and TRBJ2-7, with D maybe TRBD1 (6 bases). Deletions cut 6 bases from V and 2 bases from J, with 17 bases between. From germline, CDR1 is MDHEN and CDR2 SYDVKM. The CDR3 is 15 residues long. In DNA form, the CDR3 reads TGTGCCAGCAGACTACCCGGGACAAAAACCTACGAGCAGTACTTC. Translated: CASRLPGTKTYEQYF.

CDR3 in amino acids: CASSEMPVGTGNTIYF. CDR3 coding DNA: TGTGCCAGCAGTGAAATGCCAGTGGGGACTGGAAACACCATATATTTT. V gene TRBV6-1 combines with J gene TRBJ1-3; D uncertain. The CDR3 is 16 amino acids. Germline V lookup: CDR1 MNHNS, CDR2 SASEGT. Trimming pared 2 bases from V and 2 bases from J, leaving 13 bases between.

With respect to this clone: The same CDR3 also results from other DNA sequences found in this sample. The chain combines TRBV19 with TRBJ1-5, with a tentative D call TRBD1 (5 bases). V lost 3 bases and J 6 bases, leaving 12 bases between the germline ends. Per the germline V gene, CDR1 is LNHDA and CDR2 is SQIVND (reference sequence). The CDR3 spans 14 residues. CDR3 coding DNA: TGTGCCAGTAGTATTAGGCAGGGTGGTCAGCCCCAGCATTTT. This codes for CASSIRQGGQPQHF.

The chain is built from TRBV5-4 and TRBJ2-5; D not resolved. With 2 bases removed from V and 1 base from J, the gap between germline ends came to 12 bases. The length of the CDR3 is 15 residues. CDR1 SGHNT and CDR2 YYREEE come from the germline V gene (reference sequence). The CDR3 DNA reads TGTGCCAGCAGCTTCTCGTACGGTGTCCAAGAGACCCAGTACTTC. It translates to CASSFSYGVQETQYF.

The V call is TRBV5-6, the J call TRBJ2-2; D is unresolved. The length of the CDR3 is 16 residues. V was clipped by 6 bases and J by 7 bases, with 22 bases between them. Per the germline V gene, CDR1 is SGHDT and CDR2 is YYEEEE. In DNA, the CDR3 is TGTGCCAGCAAGAGTGGCAGCTACCCAGTAGGCGGGGAGCTGTTTTTT. Its protein product is CASKSGSYPVGGELFF.

This rearrangement joins TRBV7-2 to TRBJ2-7; TRBD1 matches 8 bases. This CDR3 has 14 residues. Germline-derived CDR1 and CDR2 are SGHTA and FQGNSA. The J segment lost 3 bases and the V segment lost 5 bases, leaving 6 bases of the junction unmatched. CDR3 nucleotide sequence: TGTGCCAGCAGCATCGGGACAGGTGTCTACGAGCAGTACTTC. This translates into CASSIGTGVYEQYF.

The chain employs TRBV29-1 and TRBJ2-3; perhaps TRBD1 as D (6 bases). Between the trimmed V and J ends, which lost 7 bases and 1 base, there was a span of 18 bases. Germline CDR1 SQVTM, CDR2 ANQGSEA. CDR3 length: 15 amino acids. CDR3 sequence: CSGKKGVIGTDTQYF. The CDR3 nucleotides are TGCAGCGGCAAGAAGGGGGTCATCGGCACAGATACGCAGTATTTT.